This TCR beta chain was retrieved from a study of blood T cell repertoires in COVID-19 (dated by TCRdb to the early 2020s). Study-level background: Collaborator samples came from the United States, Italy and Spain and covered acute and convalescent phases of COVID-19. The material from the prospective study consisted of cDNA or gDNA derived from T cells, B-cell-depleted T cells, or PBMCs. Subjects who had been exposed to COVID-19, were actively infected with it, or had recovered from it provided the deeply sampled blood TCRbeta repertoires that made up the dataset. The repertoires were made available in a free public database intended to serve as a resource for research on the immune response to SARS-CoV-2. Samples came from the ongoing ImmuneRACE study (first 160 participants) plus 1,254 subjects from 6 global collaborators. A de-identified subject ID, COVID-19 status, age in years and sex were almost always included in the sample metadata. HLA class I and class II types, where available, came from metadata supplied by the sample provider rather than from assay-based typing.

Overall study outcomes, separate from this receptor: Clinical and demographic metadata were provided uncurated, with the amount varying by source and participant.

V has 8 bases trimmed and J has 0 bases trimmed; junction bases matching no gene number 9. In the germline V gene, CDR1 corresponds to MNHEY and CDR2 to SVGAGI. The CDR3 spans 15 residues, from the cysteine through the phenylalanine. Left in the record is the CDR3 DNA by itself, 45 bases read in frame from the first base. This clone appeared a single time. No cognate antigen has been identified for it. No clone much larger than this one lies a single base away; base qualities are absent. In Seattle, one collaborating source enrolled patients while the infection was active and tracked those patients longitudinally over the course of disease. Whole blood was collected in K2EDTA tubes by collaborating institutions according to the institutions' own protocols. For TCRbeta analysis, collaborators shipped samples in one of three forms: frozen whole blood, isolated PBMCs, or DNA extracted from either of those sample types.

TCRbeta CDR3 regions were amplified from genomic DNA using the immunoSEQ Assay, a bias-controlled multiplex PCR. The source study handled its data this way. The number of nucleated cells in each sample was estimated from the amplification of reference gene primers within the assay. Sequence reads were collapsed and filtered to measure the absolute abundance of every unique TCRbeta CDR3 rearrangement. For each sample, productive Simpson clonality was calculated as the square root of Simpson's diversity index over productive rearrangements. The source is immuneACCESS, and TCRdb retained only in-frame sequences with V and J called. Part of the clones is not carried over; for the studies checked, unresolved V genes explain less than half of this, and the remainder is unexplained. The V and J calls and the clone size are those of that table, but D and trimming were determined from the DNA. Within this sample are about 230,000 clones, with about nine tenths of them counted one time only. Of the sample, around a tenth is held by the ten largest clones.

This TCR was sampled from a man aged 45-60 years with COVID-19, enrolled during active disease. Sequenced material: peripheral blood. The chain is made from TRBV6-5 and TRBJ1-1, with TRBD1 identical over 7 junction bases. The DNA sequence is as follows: TGTGCCAGCTGCAAGACAGGGTTAATGAACACTGAAGCTTTCTTT. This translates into CASCKTGLMNTEAFF.